This paragraph covers one T cell receptor beta chain sequence. Antigen specificity is unknown. Sequencing used immunoSEQ multiplex PCR; TCRdb keeps in-frame clones, though not all of them. The table shows 150,000 to 200,000 clones, with about 92% occurring only once. Germline-derived CDR1 and CDR2 are SGHTA and FQGNSA. The V end lost 3 bases, the J end lost 2 bases, and 13 bases lay between the germline ends. The CDR3 has 15 amino acids. The data stem from a study of T cell responses to AZD1222 COVID-19 vaccine. Study-wide points: The reported proportion of spike-specific TCRs targeting unmutated variant regions was nearly half. Spike-specific TCR depth and breadth grew after two AZD1222 doses.

This TCR was sampled from an adult who received the AZD1222 COVID-19 vaccine. The sequenced sample was peripheral blood, obtained 28 days after the second AZD1222 dose. This sequence joins TRBV7-2 and TRBJ1-1; possibly TRBD1 for D (6 bases). CDR3: CASSFFGGLNTEAFF. CDR3 bases: TGTGCCAGCAGCTTCTTCGGGGGGCTCAACACTGAAGCTTTCTTT.